This T cell receptor beta chain was documented in a study of radiation and T cells in renal cell carcinoma. General observations from the study: In blood, top tumor clones expanded by 2 weeks, shrinking by 4.

A note on this clone: Antigen: not known.

The time point: blood 4 weeks post-SBRT, at nephrectomy. The treatment is: 15 Gy SBRT to primary tumor, nephrectomy 4 weeks later. Nephrectomy followed 15 Gy stereotactic body radiation by 4 weeks. Radiation-treated patients gave blood at baseline, week 2 and week 4. Sequencing was performed with immunoSEQ multiplex PCR; in TCRdb, only in-frame clones are kept and a portion is missing. The data show around 99,000 clones, approximately 80% seen once. Trimming removed 0 bases at V and 0 bases at J, with 6 bases between. Germline V gene lookup returns CDR1 SGDLS and CDR2 YYNGEE. CDR3 length: 14 residues. Sequenced here: blood, sampled from a patient whose treatment included radiotherapy and nephrectomy. The clonotype comes from a man aged 55 to 70 with renal cell carcinoma. The V and J genes are TRBV9 and TRBJ2-5; D not resolved. The CDR3 loop reads CASSVVGNQETQYF. The CDR3 region has the DNA TGTGCCAGCAGCGTAGTGGGGAACCAAGAGACCCAGTACTTC.